Presented here are 20 T cell receptor beta chains from one specimen sequenced in a study of OX40 agonist ivuxolimab in advanced cancers. The table came from immunoSEQ multiplex PCR; TCRdb's copy has only in-frame clones and leaves some out. Here the sample spans around 63,000 clones, approximately 91% being singletons. This sample comprised CD4+ or CD8+ T cells sorted from blood, obtained in a trial of the OX40 agonist ivuxolimab. The source is an adult with an advanced solid tumor such as melanoma, head and neck, liver or kidney cancer.

The chain has TRBV5-1 and TRBJ2-1; D might be TRBD2 (6 bases). Per the germline V gene, CDR1 is SGHRS and CDR2 is YFSETQ. Trimming left V 4 bases short and J 8 bases short, with 13 bases between. The CDR3 is 13 amino acids. The CDR3 is CASSAGTGDEQFF. CDR3 nucleotides: TGCGCCAGCAGCGCGGGGACCGGGGATGAGCAGTTCTTC.

The gene calls are TRBV5-1 and TRBJ1-4; 8 bases are shared with TRBD1. Losses at the gene ends were 0 bases for V and 4 bases for J; bases not matched to a gene: 11. CDR1 SGHRS and CDR2 YFSETQ come from the germline V gene. CDR3 length: 18 residues. This chain's CDR3 is CASSLGRGQGGFNEKLFF. The DNA for the CDR3 is TGCGCCAGCAGCTTGGGCAGGGGGCAGGGCGGATTTAATGAAAAACTGTTTTTT.

This clone occurred once. This rearrangement joins TRBV4-1 to TRBJ1-1; D gene unclear. Germline assignment: CDR1 MGHRA and CDR2 YSYEKL. This CDR3 has 13 residues. Trimming stripped 8 bases from V and 0 bases from J, with 10 bases between. CDR3 in amino acids: CASLGQLNTEAFF. CDR3 DNA: TGCGCCAGCTTAGGCCAGTTGAACACTGAAGCTTTCTTT.

The V gene is TRBV7-9, the J gene TRBJ2-5; 7 nucleotides line up with TRBD1. The end of the DNA aligns better with TRBJ2-7, so the J call may be wrong. Germline V gene sequence: CDR1 SEHNR, CDR2 FQNEAQ (reference sequence). CDR3 length: 13 residues. The CDR3 region has the DNA TGTGCCAGCAGCCGGGACAGCCCCTACGAGCAGTACTTC. Protein: CASSRDSPYEQYF.

The chain uses TRBV7-2 and TRBJ2-7; D perhaps matches TRBD1 (5 bases). Germline CDR1 SGHTA, CDR2 FQGNSA. V gave up 5 bases and J gave up 7 bases, with 18 bases separating them. The CDR3 is 14 amino acids. CDR3 sequence reads: CASSRAQGVAEQYF. The CDR3 DNA reads as TGTGCCAGCAGCCGGGCCCAAGGGGTGGCGGAGCAGTACTTC.

About this clone: Other DNA sequences within the sample encode an identical CDR3. V and J are TRBV19 and TRBJ2-1, with a possible D match to TRBD2 (5 bases). The CDR3 runs 11 residues. V was shortened by 3 bases and J by 9 bases, with 6 bases between the two germline ends. CDR1 is LNHDA and CDR2 is SQIVND in the germline V gene (reference sequence). The CDR3 sequence is CASSIGGEQFF. CDR3 sequence (DNA): TGTGCCAGTAGTATTGGAGGTGAGCAGTTCTTC.

The chain combines TRBV5-1 with TRBJ1-1; 9 bases fit TRBD1. Germline values: CDR1 SGHRS, CDR2 YFSETQ. The trim removed 3 bases at V and 5 bases at J, leaving 23 bases unmatched. This CDR3 is 20 amino acids long. DNA for the CDR3: TGCGCCAGCAGCTCCTTTTGGACAGGGGCTTTTGATCTCCCGGGGACTGAAGCTTTCTTT. Encoded protein: CASSSFWTGAFDLPGTEAFF.

The rearrangement joins TRBV12-2 to TRBJ2-6. TRBV12-2 is a documented pseudogene. The CDR3 extends over 15 amino acids. The CDR3 nucleotides are TGTGCAAGTCGCTTTCTTGCCTCTGGGGCCAACGTCCTGACTTTC. Amino acids: CASRFLASGANVLTF.

V is TRBV5-6 and J is TRBJ2-3; 10 bases are a match to TRBD1. J gave up 4 bases and V 1 base, and 3 bases lay outside the gene matches. Germline V gene lookup returns CDR1 SGHDT and CDR2 YYEEEE. This CDR3 spans 15 amino acids. CDR3 residues: CASSLFGTGADTQYF. Written as DNA, the CDR3 is TGTGCCAGCAGCTTGTTCGGGACAGGGGCAGATACGCAGTATTTT.

This chain links TRBV4-1 with TRBJ2-7; tentative D call: TRBD1 (6 bases). CDR3 length: 14 amino acids. V was clipped by 0 bases and J by 3 bases, with 9 bases between them. Germline V gene sequence: CDR1 MGHRA, CDR2 YSYEKL. CDR3 sequence: CASSQDGTHYEQYF. DNA of the CDR3: TGCGCCAGCAGCCAAGATGGGACACACTACGAGCAGTACTTC.

Here the CDR3 DNA reads TGTGCCAGCAGAAGCGGGAGCGGAGGCGGGGAGCTGTTTTTT. Protein: CASRSGSGGGELFF. This chain connects TRBV7-9 to TRBJ2-2; 8 nucleotides agree with TRBD2. Losses at the gene ends were 6 bases for V and 7 bases for J; bases not matched to a gene: 7. Per the germline V gene, CDR1 is SEHNR and CDR2 is FQNEAQ (reference sequence). The CDR3 contains 14 residues.

The rearrangement links TRBV28 to TRBJ2-1, with 7 bases fitting TRBD1. The V gene end was trimmed by 3 bases and the J gene end by 6 bases; junction bases not matched to a gene: 23. Germline CDR1 reads MDHEN; CDR2 reads SYDVKM. The CDR3 loop spans 20 amino acids. CDR3 sequence: CASSFWQGVGNPLQGNEQFF. The CDR3 DNA follows: TGTGCCAGCAGTTTTTGGCAGGGGGTAGGTAATCCCCTTCAAGGCAATGAGCAGTTCTTC.

This chain links TRBV7-9 with TRBJ1-1, with D tentatively TRBD1 (5 bases). Germline values: CDR1 SEHNR, CDR2 FQNEAQ (reference sequence). Trimming left V 8 bases short and J 3 bases short, with 22 bases between. The CDR3 runs 16 residues. The CDR3 protein is CASSGFTRLGDTEAFF. The CDR3 DNA follows: TGTGCCAGCTCCGGCTTCACCAGGTTGGGGGACACTGAAGCTTTCTTT.

This chain connects TRBV7-9 to TRBJ2-7, with 8 bases matching TRBD2. Germline assignment: CDR1 SEHNR and CDR2 FQNEAQ (reference sequence). This CDR3 comprises 14 residues. The V gene end was trimmed by 5 bases and the J gene end by 3 bases; junction bases not matched to a gene: 6. CDR3 loop: CASSPRLANYEQYF. The CDR3 region has the DNA TGTGCCAGCAGCCCTCGACTAGCGAACTACGAGCAGTACTTC.

This clone was observed a handful of times. V usage is TRBV2 and J usage is TRBJ1-5; D remains unclear. V was trimmed by 4 bases and J by 9 bases, leaving 10 bases between them. Germline CDR1 is SNHLY and CDR2 is FYNNEI. This CDR3 is built from 12 residues. CDR3: CASSGRYPPQHF. As DNA, the CDR3 is TGTGCCAGCAGTGGCCGGTACCCGCCCCAGCATTTT.

This clone was observed a single time. The chain carries TRBV25-1 and TRBJ2-3; D ambiguous. CDR1 MGHDK and CDR2 SYGVNS come from the germline V gene. V dropped 0 bases and J dropped 0 bases, with 4 bases sitting between them. CDR3 length: 14 residues. CDR3 coding DNA: TGTGCCAGCAGTGAATACGGGAGCACAGATACGCAGTATTTT. Protein: CASSEYGSTDTQYF.

The chain couples TRBV10-2 to TRBJ2-1; D may be TRBD2 (5 bases). Trimming took off 0 bases at V and 10 bases at J, with 10 bases between the two ends. The germline gives CDR1 WSHSY, CDR2 SAAADI. This CDR3 spans 13 amino acids. The CDR3 sequence is CASSESAADEQFF. The CDR3 region has the DNA TGCGCCAGCAGTGAGTCAGCGGCCGACGAGCAGTTCTTC.

J is TRBJ1-3 and V is TRBV28; D gene uncertain. This CDR3 spans 15 amino acids. V was cut by 2 bases and J by 0 bases, with 8 bases left in between. Germline values: CDR1 MDHEN, CDR2 SYDVKM. The CDR3 is CASSLKDYSGNTIYF. DNA of the CDR3: TGTGCCAGCAGTTTAAAAGACTACTCTGGAAACACCATATATTTT.

V is TRBV9 and J is TRBJ2-3, with D possibly matching TRBD2 (6 bases). The CDR3 is 18 residues long. Trimming shortened V by 0 bases and J by 6 bases, and 23 bases separated the two germline ends. Germline loops: CDR1 SGDLS, CDR2 YYNGEE. The CDR3 coding sequence is TGTGCCAGCAGCGTAGATCGGAGGGCAGACCGAAATTCGGATACGCAGTATTTT. It codes for CASSVDRRADRNSDTQYF.

This rearrangement joins TRBV5-4 to TRBJ2-3; D remains unclear. The CDR3 runs 13 residues. V was clipped by 3 bases and J by 4 bases, with 9 bases between them. Germline V gives CDR1 SGHNT, CDR2 YYREEE (reference sequence). The CDR3 DNA follows: TGTGCCAGCAGCTCCCAAGCACCAGATACGCAGTATTTT. Protein product: CASSSQAPDTQYF.